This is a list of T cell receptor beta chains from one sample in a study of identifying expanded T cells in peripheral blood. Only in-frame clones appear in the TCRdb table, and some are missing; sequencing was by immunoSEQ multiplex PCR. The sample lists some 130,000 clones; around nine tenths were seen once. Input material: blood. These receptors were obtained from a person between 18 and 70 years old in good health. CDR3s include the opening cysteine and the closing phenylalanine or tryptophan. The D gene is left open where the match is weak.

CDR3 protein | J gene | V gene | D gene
CASSVGASGRSETQYF | TRBJ2-5 | TRBV9 | TRBD2
CASSGWAAMGSGANVLTF | TRBJ2-6 | TRBV7-9 | -
CAWSIAGLQRETQYF | TRBJ2-5 | TRBV30 | TRBD2
CASSYWGGTYNEQFF | TRBJ2-1 | TRBV6-6 | -
CASSFSYVNDQPQHF | TRBJ1-5 | TRBV28 | -
CASSMPGRQPQHF | TRBJ1-5 | TRBV19 | -
CASSRGASGGTGTYNEQFF | TRBJ2-1 | TRBV2 | TRBD2
CASSWGTGRDEQYF | TRBJ2-7 | TRBV6-5 | TRBD1
CAWRTVNTEAFF | TRBJ1-1 | TRBV30 | -
CSGWTRETQYF | TRBJ2-5 | TRBV20-1 | -
CASRLSGGQETQYF | TRBJ2-5 | TRBV7-2 | TRBD2
CASSIDWGNQPQHF | TRBJ1-5 | TRBV19 | -
CASKTTGEETQYF | TRBJ2-5 | TRBV6-5 | TRBD1
CASSLEQGTMNTEAFF | TRBJ1-1 | TRBV5-1 | -
CASRQPGGDTGELFF | TRBJ2-2 | TRBV6-6 | TRBD1
CASSQGAFTPLHF | TRBJ1-6 | TRBV14 | -
CASSYSRLNTGELFF | TRBJ2-2 | TRBV7-2 | -
CASSEGGRETQYF | TRBJ2-5 | TRBV25-1 | TRBD2
CASSQWDGTTLATNEKLFF | TRBJ1-4 | TRBV4-3 | -